These 28 T cell receptor beta chains were all obtained from the same sample, sequenced in a study of blood T cell repertoires in COVID-19 (TCRdb year 2020). The method was the immunoSEQ multiplex PCR assay. In its TCRdb copy, this immuneACCESS table keeps in-frame sequences only and misses some clones. Where compared with another copy, unresolved V genes explain less than half of these, and the others have no known cause. This sample is represented by 400,000 to 450,000 clones; 75% to 90% of them were singletons. 0.95% to 1.2% of the sample is held by the ten biggest clonotypes. The source material was PBMCs or T cells enriched from blood (not recorded which). These receptors came from a man aged 25 to 40 who had recovered from COVID-19.

The chain is built from TRBV29-1 and TRBJ2-7; possible D gene TRBD1, 7 bases. CDR3 length: 11 amino acids. CDR1 and CDR2 (germline): SQVTM, ANQGSEA. V was pared by 6 bases and J by 7 bases, with 13 bases between. CDR3 nucleotides: TGCAGCGTAGGGGACAGCGGGGAGCAGTACTTC. Its protein is CSVGDSGEQYF.

This chain uses TRBV6-1 with TRBJ1-1; D is ambiguous. CDR1 is MNHNS, CDR2 SASEGT, per germline. V was trimmed by 2 bases and J by 1 base, leaving 11 bases between them. The CDR3 is made up of 15 amino acids. The CDR3 region is CASSELAGSNTEAFF. The CDR3 region has the DNA TGTGCCAGCAGTGAACTCGCAGGATCGAACACTGAAGCTTTCTTT.

This chain connects TRBV2 to TRBJ2-3, with D perhaps matching TRBD2 (7 bases). The CDR3 totals 14 residues. Trimming shortened V by 5 bases and J by 5 bases, and 14 bases separated the two germline ends. Per germline, CDR1 SNHLY and CDR2 FYNNEI. CDR3 region: CASSLLGGVDTQYF. The CDR3 bases are TGTGCCAGCAGTCTTTTAGGGGGGGTAGATACGCAGTATTTT.

This chain connects TRBV10-3 to TRBJ1-4; D is ambiguous. CDR1 ENHRY and CDR2 SYGVKD come from the germline V gene. Trimming removed 2 bases from V and 12 bases from J, with 10 bases in between. CDR3 length: 12 amino acids. The CDR3 coding sequence is TGTGCCATCAGTGAGGGTATAGAGGAACTGTTTTTT. Amino acids: CAISEGIEELFF.

This clone occurred once. J is TRBJ1-5 and V is TRBV19, with TRBD1 matching 9 bases. In germline, CDR1 is LNHDA, CDR2 SQIVND (reference sequence). CDR3 size: 13 residues. Trimming cost V 6 bases and J 9 bases; bases outside gene matches: 6. The CDR3 spells CASRGTGNGPQHF. The CDR3 nucleotides are TGTGCCAGTAGAGGGACAGGGAATGGGCCCCAGCATTTT.

The chain carries TRBV27 and TRBJ2-7, with a tentative D call TRBD1 (6 bases). V was clipped by 5 bases and J by 2 bases, with 16 bases between them. Germline CDR1 and CDR2: MNHEY and SMNVEV (reference sequence). This CDR3 spans 15 amino acids. This CDR3 reads CASSLSLGQTYEQYF. The CDR3 DNA follows: TGTGCCAGCAGTCTCTCCCTCGGACAGACCTACGAGCAGTACTTC.

For this clone: The junction differs from germline at one of its ends, possibly a read error. The gene calls are TRBV28 and TRBJ1-1; a possible D gene is TRBD1 (6 bases). The CDR3 totals 16 residues. Looked up from germline, CDR1 is MDHEN and CDR2 is SYDVKM. In nucleotides, the CDR3 is TGTGCCAGCATTTTATTCTCAGGGGCCGGCAGCGCTGAAGCTTTCTTT. Protein: CASILFSGAGSAEAFF.

The chain couples TRBV19 to TRBJ2-7, with TRBD2 identical over 13 bases. Germline V gives CDR1 LNHDA, CDR2 SQIVND (reference sequence). The CDR3 has 17 amino acids. The ends lost 3 bases at V and 5 bases at J; junction bases unmatched: 10. CDR3 region: CASSIALGLAGLNEQYF. CDR3 sequence (DNA): TGTGCCAGTAGTATCGCGCTGGGACTAGCGGGACTAAACGAGCAGTACTTC.

This sequence joins TRBV6-1 and TRBJ2-1; maybe TRBD1 (6 bases). Between the trimmed V and J ends, which lost 6 bases and 5 bases, there was a span of 14 bases. The CDR3 is 14 residues long. In germline, CDR1 is MNHNS, CDR2 SASEGT. CDR3 sequence reads: CASSEQGLDNEQFF. The CDR3, as DNA: TGTGCCAGCAGCGAACAGGGTTTGGACAATGAGCAGTTCTTC.

The CDR3 nucleotides read TGTGCCAGCAGCTTAGTGGGAGCCGCCGGAGAGCAGTACTTC. Its translation: CASSLVGAAGEQYF. The chain uses TRBV7-9 and TRBJ2-7, with D tentatively TRBD2 (5 bases). Germline CDR1 reads SEHNR; CDR2 reads FQNEAQ (reference sequence). V gave up 1 base and J gave up 7 bases, with 14 bases separating them. The CDR3 totals 14 residues.

The genes are TRBV5-1 and TRBJ2-1, with 10 bases matching TRBD2. V trimming: 7 bases; J trimming: 7 bases; junction bases outside the gene matches: 11. This CDR3 contains 15 residues. Germline lookup yields CDR1 SGHRS and CDR2 YFSETQ. CDR3 nucleotide sequence: TGCGCCAGCGGCCGAGCGGGAGGGCCAAAAAATGAGCAGTTCTTC. Residues: CASGRAGGPKNEQFF.

V is TRBV27 and J is TRBJ1-5; possible D gene TRBD1, 5 bases. This CDR3 is 17 amino acids long. CDR1 is MNHEY and CDR2 is SMNVEV in the germline V gene (reference sequence). Trimming took off 4 bases at V and 0 bases at J, with 16 bases between the two ends. CDR3 DNA: TGTGCCAGCAGTTCGCGATGGGGCAGTGATAGCAATCAGCCCCAGCATTTT. This codes for CASSSRWGSDSNQPQHF.

J is TRBJ2-7 and V is TRBV28; D is possibly TRBD2 (6 bases). CDR1 is MDHEN, CDR2 SYDVKM, per germline. The CDR3 extends over 14 amino acids. Trimming stripped 2 bases from V and 2 bases from J, with 10 bases between. CDR3 protein: CASSLIGGTYEQYF. The CDR3 DNA follows: TGTGCCAGCAGTTTAATCGGGGGTACCTACGAGCAGTACTTC.

This rearrangement joins TRBV5-4 to TRBJ2-1, with a possible D match to TRBD2 (7 bases). The CDR3 covers 16 residues. Trimming pared 3 bases from V and 7 bases from J, leaving 20 bases between. Per germline, CDR1 SGHNT and CDR2 YYREEE (reference sequence). The CDR3 nucleotides read TGTGCCAGCAGCTGGGGGGCCAGCGGGGCTTGGAATGAGCAGTTCTTC. The encoded protein is CASSWGASGAWNEQFF. Together with reference TRBV5-4 and TRBJ2-1, the CDR3 gives the full variable domain: ETGVTQSPTHLIKTRGQQVTLRCSSQSGHNTVSWYQQALGQGPQFIFQYYREEENGRGNFPPRFSGLQFPNYSSELNVNALELDDSALYLCASSWGASGAWNEQFFGPGTRLTVL.

The CDR3 reads CASSPTAGYYGYTF. The CDR3 DNA reads as TGTGCCAGCAGTCCTACCGCAGGGTACTATGGCTACACCTTC. This chain uses TRBV27 with TRBJ1-2, with D tentatively TRBD1 (5 bases). V was trimmed by 5 bases and J by 3 bases, leaving 13 bases between them. Germline loops: CDR1 MNHEY, CDR2 SMNVEV (reference sequence). CDR3 size: 14 residues.

The chain joins TRBV5-1 to TRBJ2-1, with D perhaps TRBD1 (5 bases). Germline V CDR1 and CDR2: SGHRS, YFSETQ. The CDR3 runs to 13 residues. Trimming cost V 0 bases and J 8 bases, with 9 bases left between them. The CDR3 nucleotides read TGCGCCAGCAGCTTGGTAGGGGTCTATGAGCAGTTCTTC. Protein sequence: CASSLVGVYEQFF. The entire variable domain, with the rest obtained from reference TRBV5-1 and TRBJ2-1, is as follows: KAGVTQTPRYLIKTRGQQVTLSCSPISGHRSVSWYQQTPGQGLQFLFEYFSETQRNKGNFPGRFSGRQFSNSRSEMNVSTLELGDSALYLCASSLVGVYEQFFGPGTRLTVL.

The V call is TRBV19, the J call TRBJ2-2, with a tentative D call TRBD1 (5 bases). The CDR3 totals 15 residues. The germline V and J ends were trimmed by 0 bases and 1 base, with 6 bases remaining between them. The V gene's germline CDR1 is LNHDA and CDR2 SQIVND (reference sequence). This CDR3 is CASSIEGVNTGELFF. DNA of the CDR3: TGTGCCAGTAGTATAGAAGGGGTGAACACCGGGGAGCTGTTTTTT. The whole variable domain, filled in from reference TRBV19 and TRBJ2-2, reads DGGITQSPKYLFRKEGQNVTLSCEQNLNHDAMYWYRQDPGQGLRLIYYSQIVNDFQKGDIAEGYSVSREKKESFPLTVTSAQKNPTAFYLCASSIEGVNTGELFFGEGSRLTVL.

The V and J genes are TRBV11-2 and TRBJ1-5, with no clear D. This CDR3 comprises 14 residues. V was pared by 0 bases and J by 7 bases, with 10 bases between. The germline CDR1 and CDR2 sequences are SGHAT and FQNNGV. The CDR3 loop is CASSLEEAGQPQHF. The CDR3 nucleotides are TGTGCCAGCAGCTTAGAAGAGGCGGGGCAGCCCCAGCATTTT.

The CDR3 coding sequence is TGTGCCAGCTCACCAAATGGGAGGTCAGATCAAAACATTCAGTACTTC. As protein: CASSPNGRSDQNIQYF. This sequence joins TRBV18 and TRBJ2-4, with D maybe TRBD2 (6 bases). CDR1 is KGHSH and CDR2 is LQKENI in the germline V gene. The CDR3 runs 16 residues. V lost 2 bases and J lost 5, with 16 bases in between.

The chain carries TRBV24-1 and TRBJ2-2; 7 bases match TRBD2. The V and J ends lost 9 bases and 3 bases, in that order; junction bases with no gene match: 0. Germline V CDR1 and CDR2: KGHDR, SFDVKD. This CDR3 contains 12 residues. For the CDR3, the DNA is TGTGCCACCCGGGAGGACACCGGGGAGCTGTTTTTT. Encoded protein: CATREDTGELFF.

This clone has only a few counts. This chain connects TRBV7-2 to TRBJ2-7; D is ambiguous. The CDR3 totals 15 residues. Germline values: CDR1 SGHTA, CDR2 FQGNSA. V was clipped by 2 bases and J by 2 bases, with 13 bases between them. CDR3 residues: CASSLTFNSAYEQYF. In DNA, the CDR3 is TGTGCCAGCAGCTTAACCTTTAACTCCGCCTACGAGCAGTACTTC.

The chain couples TRBV5-1 to TRBJ2-7, with a possible D match to TRBD1 (5 bases). Trimming pared 0 bases from V and 6 bases from J, leaving 10 bases between. The CDR3 is 13 amino acids. CDR1 and CDR2 from the germline V gene are SGHRS and YFSETQ. The CDR3 DNA is TGCGCCAGCAGCTTGGTAGGGGCCCGCGAGCAGTACTTC. Translation gives CASSLVGAREQYF.

This chain uses TRBV19 with TRBJ2-2, with TRBD2 matching 8 bases. Germline CDR1 LNHDA, CDR2 SQIVND (reference sequence). With V trimmed by 7 bases and J by 6 bases, 10 bases remained unmatched. CDR3 length equals 15 residues. CDR3: CASTRGVAGPGELFF. The CDR3 bases are TGTGCCAGTACCCGGGGGGTAGCGGGGCCCGGGGAGCTGTTTTTT.

The chain combines TRBV29-1 with TRBJ2-3; TRBD2 aligns across 7 bases. The V segment lost 7 bases and the J segment 6 bases; nucleotides outside the gene matches: 16. Germline values: CDR1 SQVTM, CDR2 ANQGSEA. The CDR3 loop spans 15 amino acids. In DNA form, the CDR3 reads TGCAGCGCCGAGGGAGGGCGGGAGCGCGCCGATACGCAGTATTTT. This gives the protein CSAEGGRERADTQYF.

CDR3 coding DNA: TGTGCCAGCAGCGAGGGGACAGGGGCATTCTATGGCTACACCTTC. It translates to CASSEGTGAFYGYTF. This chain joins TRBV9 and TRBJ1-2; 10 bases match TRBD1. Germline lookup yields CDR1 SGDLS and CDR2 YYNGEE. J was trimmed by 4 bases and V by 3 bases; bases with no gene match: 6. This CDR3 region has 15 residues.

The chain combines TRBV14 with TRBJ1-6; 10 bases are shared with TRBD1. The CDR3 consists of 17 residues. Looked up from germline, CDR1 is SGHDN and CDR2 is FVKESK. J lost 6 bases, V lost 2 bases, and 7 bases had no gene match. Written as DNA, the CDR3 is TGTGCCAGCAGCCAATACAGCTGGGACAGGGGTAATTCACCCCTCCACTTT. This encodes CASSQYSWDRGNSPLHF.

This chain joins TRBV24-1 and TRBJ2-1; 9 bases are a match to TRBD2. Germline lookup yields CDR1 KGHDR and CDR2 SFDVKD. CDR3 length: 18 amino acids. The trim removed 4 bases at V and 7 bases at J, leaving 16 bases unmatched. In DNA, the CDR3 is TGTGCCACCAGTGAGTCCGCGCTCGCGGGAGGGCGGGTAAATGAGCAGTTCTTC. Translated, it gives CATSESALAGGRVNEQFF.

The chain carries TRBV5-4 and TRBJ2-1, with 8 bases lining up with TRBD1. Germline lookup yields CDR1 SGHNT and CDR2 YYREEE (reference sequence). V lost 6 bases to trimming and J lost 7 bases; unmatched junction nucleotides: 9. This CDR3 is built from 14 residues. The CDR3 sequence is CASTRGDRPNEQFF. The CDR3 DNA sequence: TGTGCCAGCACCCGCGGGGACAGGCCAAATGAGCAGTTCTTC.